The T cell receptor beta chain described here comes from a study of T cell clones after liver transplantation (dated by TCRdb to 2018 to 2020). Regarding the study in general: Samples were obtained from ITN030ST, a randomized trial in which withdrawal of immunosuppression was attempted within 2 years of liver transplantation. The study cohort included 8 liver transplant recipients, of whom 3 were classified as tolerant and 5 as non-tolerant. Donor-reactive T cell clones were identified by TCRbeta sequencing following a pre-transplant mixed lymphocyte reaction and were subsequently tracked in post-transplant blood. Until randomization at 12-24 months post-transplant, subjects were given standard immunosuppression, with no induction therapy. Third party-reactive TCRbeta sequences were also identified from pre-transplant MLRs to serve as an antigen-independent comparator for donor-reactive sequences. Three of the eight recipients were HCV-positive; the others were transplanted for non-autoimmune, non-viral indications. Tolerance was defined as complete immunosuppression withdrawal for at least one year with no rise in liver enzymes beyond twice the upper limit of normal. Blood samples were taken pre-transplant, pre-randomization before withdrawal, and post-randomization after full withdrawal or failed withdrawal. What the authors observed across the whole study: Without allograft tissue specimens, donor-reactive T cells may have migrated into the graft rather than being deleted. Low numbers of available donor cells limited the measurable donor-reactive repertoire in a couple of subjects. When repertoire turnover was accounted for, significantly reduced detection of donor-reactive sequences was found in 7 of 8 subjects for CD4 and in 8 of 8 subjects for CD8. In 5 of 8 subjects, regardless of tolerance or HCV status, circulating donor-reactive CD4 TCRbeta sequences dropped significantly post-transplant. Donor-reactive sequences declined more than third party-reactive ones, suggesting partial antigen-specific deletion unrelated to withdrawal success. The conclusions were considered preliminary, being limited by small, heterogeneous patient numbers and non-standardized post-transplant time points.

On this clone: It has no known antigen specificity. No base-level quality is on record; no much larger clone is a single base apart.

Frozen genomic DNA underwent high-throughput TCRbeta CDR3 sequencing by immunoSEQ, including PCR amplification, mapping, bias correction and internal controls. Per the original workflow: Productive rearrangements were kept, and unique TCRbeta sequences were defined by CDR3 nucleotide sequence plus V and J gene. A sequence counted as donor-reactive only if the sequence showed at least 5-fold expansion in CFSE-low cells compared with unstimulated pre-transplant cells and had a frequency of at least 0.01%. To ensure at least 90% detection power, minimum frequency thresholds were set for each subject based on that subject's lowest-template unstimulated sample. Jensen-Shannon divergence between the top 1000 TCRbeta sequences post- versus pre-transplant served as the measure of repertoire turnover. Two-sided Fisher's exact tests were used to test for changes in how often donor-reactive sequences were detected. What TCRdb holds here is the immuneACCESS table cut down to in-frame rearrangements. Part of the clones is not present; checked against another copy, under half of the missing clones reflect an unresolved V gene, and the others are unexplained. Clone size and the V and J calls come from that table; the DNA yielded D and trimming. This sample lists 25,000 to 40,000 clones; around 96% were detected once. The ten biggest clones cover roughly 26% of the sample.

Thawed unstimulated PBMCs were stained for CD3, CD4 and CD8 and FACS-sorted into CD3+CD4+ and CD3+CD8+ populations. All 8 studied subjects were randomized to immunosuppression withdrawal. The Qiagen DNeasy Blood and Tissue Kit was used to isolate genomic DNA. The germline V gene gives CDR1 as MDHEN and CDR2 as SYDVKM. The CDR3 sequence holds 14 residues, the cysteine and phenylalanine included. This entry keeps only the CDR3 DNA: 42 bases, framed from base 1. The trim is 3 bases for V and 2 bases for J, with a gap of 11 bases between the germline ends. The TCR sequence derives from a human patient who received a liver transplant. It is possible that, after a transplant, some T cells come from the graft donor. The chain is made from TRBV28 and TRBJ2-7; the D call is tentative, TRBD1 or TRBD2, as each matches 5 bases. This specimen consisted of CD8+ T cells from blood, obtained 12 months after liver transplant. The CDR3 amino acid sequence is: CASSLRGSTYEQYF. The sequenced DNA: TGTGCCAGCAGTTTGAGGGGATCCACCTACGAGCAGTACTTC.